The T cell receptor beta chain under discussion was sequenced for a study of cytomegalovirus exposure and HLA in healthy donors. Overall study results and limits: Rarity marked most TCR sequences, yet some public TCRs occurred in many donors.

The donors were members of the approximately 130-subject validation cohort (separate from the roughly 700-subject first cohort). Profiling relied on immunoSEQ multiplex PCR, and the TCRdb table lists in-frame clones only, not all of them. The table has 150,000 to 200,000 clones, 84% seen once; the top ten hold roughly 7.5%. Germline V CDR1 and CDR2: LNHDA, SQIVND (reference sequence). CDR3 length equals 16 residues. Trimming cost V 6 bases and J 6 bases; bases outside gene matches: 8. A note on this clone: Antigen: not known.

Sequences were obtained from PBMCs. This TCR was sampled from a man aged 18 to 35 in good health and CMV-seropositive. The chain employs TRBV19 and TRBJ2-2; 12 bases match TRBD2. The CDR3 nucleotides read TGTGCCAGTAGCCACGTACTAGCGGGAGGACCCGGGGAGCTGTTTTTT. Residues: CASSHVLAGGPGELFF.